This TCR beta chain was retrieved from a study of T-cell reconstitution after alpha-beta-depleted transplantation in children (dated by TCRdb to between 2015 and 2016). With respect to the entire study: Using TCR repertoire profiling, the study quantitatively followed how T-cell immune reconstitution unfolded in children after TCRalphabeta/CD19-depleted allogeneic hematopoietic cell transplantation.

The library was made by PCR. TCRdb lists the instrument as Illumina HiSeq 2500. TCR library preparation used molecular barcoding, with unique molecular identifiers applied to normalize quantification of the TCRbeta repertoire. TCRdb redid the processing of the public reads, applying fastp at Q25 and MiXCR, and retained in-frame beta chains. Identical CDR3 proteins give one entry, which carries the most common genes and DNA. This sample lists approximately 400,000 distinct CDR3 sequences; 11% were detected once. The top ten hold about 5% of the sample. Regarding this clonotype: What this receptor recognizes is not known. It has no much larger one-base neighbor in the sample; base qualities were not kept.

From the germline V gene, CDR1 is LGHNA and CDR2 is YSLEER. Taken from cysteine to phenylalanine, the CDR3 has 17 residues. Of the read, only the CDR3 DNA is kept; its 51 bases are in frame from base 1. A distance of 13 bases separates the germline ends of V and J, which lose 0 bases and 1 base respectively. This sequence originates from a human donor who donated a stem cell graft to a child with acute myeloid leukemia. The sequencing here drew on PBMCs from the stem cell graft donor, taken from the stem cell graft. The rearranged segments are TRBV4-3 and TRBJ2-1; the D gene is tentatively TRBD1 or TRBD2, each matching 5 bases. Here the CDR3 is given as CASSQDLKRGSYNEQFF. In nucleotides, the sequence is TGCGCCAGCAGCCAAGATCTGAAGAGGGGATCCTACAATGAGCAGTTCTTC.